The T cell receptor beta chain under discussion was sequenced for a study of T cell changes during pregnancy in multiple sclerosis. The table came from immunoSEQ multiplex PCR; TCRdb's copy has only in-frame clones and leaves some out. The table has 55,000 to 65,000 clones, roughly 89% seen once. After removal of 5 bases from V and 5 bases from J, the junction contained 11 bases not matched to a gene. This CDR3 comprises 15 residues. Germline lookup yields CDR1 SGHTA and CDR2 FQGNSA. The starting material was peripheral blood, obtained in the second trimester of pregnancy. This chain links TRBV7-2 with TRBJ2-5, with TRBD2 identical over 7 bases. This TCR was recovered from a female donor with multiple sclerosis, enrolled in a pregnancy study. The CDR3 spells CASSRIGSGSETQYF. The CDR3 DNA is TGTGCCAGCAGCCGAATAGGTAGCGGGTCGGAGACCCAGTACTTC. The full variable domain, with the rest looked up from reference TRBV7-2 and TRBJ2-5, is GAGVSQSPSNKVTEKGKDVELRCDPISGHTALYWYRQSLGQGLEFLIYFQGNSAPDKSGLPSDRFSAERTGGSVSTLTIQRTQQEDSAVYLCASSRIGSGSETQYFGPGTRLLVL.